The 11 T cell receptor beta chains in this list originate from one sample, sequenced in a study of cytomegalovirus exposure and HLA in healthy donors. The primer mix had 60 Vbeta and 13 Jbeta primers. Assay used: immunoSEQ multiplex PCR; TCRdb lists only in-frame clones, some missing. The table has 55,000 to 85,000 clones, about 60% seen once; the top ten hold over 2.5%. Sequencing input: PBMCs. All receptors come from a woman between 50 and 59 years old in good health and CMV-seronegative.

The chain carries TRBV5-6 and TRBJ2-7, with 11 bases fitting TRBD2. Trimming cost V 3 bases and J 4 bases; bases outside gene matches: 9. The length of the CDR3 is 16 residues. The germline gives CDR1 SGHDT, CDR2 YYEEEE. CDR3 sequence (DNA): TGTGCCAGCAGCTCCTGGCTAGCGGGAGGTCCTTACGAGCAGTACTTC. Protein sequence: CASSSWLAGGPYEQYF.

The gene calls are TRBV2 and TRBJ1-4; D call uncertain. Germline values: CDR1 SNHLY, CDR2 FYNNEI. Trimming left V 1 base short and J 13 bases short, with 13 bases between. The length of the CDR3 is 13 residues. The DNA of the CDR3 is TGTGCCAGCAGTGAAGAGACCGGACGGGGACTGTTTTTT. As protein: CASSEETGRGLFF.

This chain joins TRBV9 and TRBJ2-7, with TRBD1 matching 9 bases. Germline loops: CDR1 SGDLS, CDR2 YYNGEE. Trimming took 4 bases from V and 6 from J; bases not matched to a gene: 8. CDR3 size: 14 residues. The DNA of the CDR3 is TGTGCCAGCAGCCCGGGTTGGACAGGGGCCGAGCAGTACTTC. As protein: CASSPGWTGAEQYF.

This chain links TRBV6-5 with TRBJ1-1; maybe TRBD1 (5 bases). CDR3 length: 13 residues. Germline CDR1 and CDR2: MNHEY and SVGAGI. Trimming took 8 bases from V and 1 from J, leaving 11 bases between them. CDR3 nucleotides: TGTGCCAGCTGCAGGGCTCGGAACACTGAAGCTTTCTTT. It encodes CASCRARNTEAFF.

This sequence joins TRBV18 and TRBJ2-1; TRBD1 matches 7 bases. Losses at the gene ends were 1 base for V and 5 bases for J; bases not matched to a gene: 2. Germline assignment: CDR1 KGHSH and CDR2 LQKENI. There are 14 residues in the CDR3. CDR3 region: CASSPQGANNEQFF. The CDR3 DNA reads as TGTGCCAGCTCACCACAGGGGGCTAACAATGAGCAGTTCTTC.

This clone was observed a few times. The chain carries TRBV7-8 and TRBJ1-2; D is unresolved. Germline V gene lookup returns CDR1 SGHVS and CDR2 FQNEAQ. There are 15 residues in the CDR3. The V end was cut by 5 bases, the J end by 7 bases, with 20 bases between. CDR3 nucleotides: TGTGCCAGCAGCCTGGGGAGTATGCTAAGTGGTGGCTACACCTTC. It codes for CASSLGSMLSGGYTF.

The rearrangement links TRBV9 to TRBJ2-5; D is perhaps TRBD1 (6 bases). TRBJ2-7 matches the DNA end more closely, so the J call is doubtful. The CDR3 totals 14 residues. Germline V lookup: CDR1 SGDLS, CDR2 YYNGEE. This chain's CDR3 is CASSPGQYTYEQYF. The CDR3 coding sequence is TGTGCCAGCAGCCCCGGACAGTATACCTACGAGCAGTACTTC.

The CDR3 spells CASRNGGPGNTIYF. The CDR3 DNA reads as TGCGCCAGCAGGAACGGGGGGCCAGGAAACACCATATATTTT. This chain links TRBV5-1 with TRBJ1-3; TRBD1 is a possible D gene (6 bases). This CDR3 contains 14 residues. Trimming removed 5 bases at V and 4 bases at J, with 13 bases between. Germline CDR1 SGHRS, CDR2 YFSETQ.

The CDR3 is CASSLGQNTEAFF. The DNA for the CDR3 is TGTGCCAGCAGCTTGGGACAGAACACTGAAGCTTTCTTT. The chain joins TRBV7-2 to TRBJ1-1, with D tentatively TRBD1 (6 bases). Trimming stripped 3 bases from V and 1 base from J, with 6 bases between. The CDR3 loop spans 13 amino acids. Per germline, CDR1 SGHTA and CDR2 FQGNSA. Full variable domain (missing parts from reference TRBV7-2 and TRBJ1-1): GAGVSQSPSNKVTEKGKDVELRCDPISGHTALYWYRQSLGQGLEFLIYFQGNSAPDKSGLPSDRFSAERTGGSVSTLTIQRTQQEDSAVYLCASSLGQNTEAFFGQGTRLTVV.

This chain joins TRBV5-1 and TRBJ2-2; 14 nucleotides line up with TRBD2. Looked up from germline, CDR1 is SGHRS and CDR2 is YFSETQ. The V gene end was trimmed by 7 bases and the J gene end by 4 bases; junction bases not matched to a gene: 6. CDR3 length equals 16 residues. The DNA for the CDR3 is TGCGCCAGCGGACTAGCGGGAGGACTAGGCACCGGGGAGCTGTTTTTT. It codes for CASGLAGGLGTGELFF. Drawing the rest from reference TRBV5-1 and TRBJ2-2, the complete variable domain is KAGVTQTPRYLIKTRGQQVTLSCSPISGHRSVSWYQQTPGQGLQFLFEYFSETQRNKGNFPGRFSGRQFSNSRSEMNVSTLELGDSALYLCASGLAGGLGTGELFFGEGSRLTVL.

The chain carries TRBV25-1 and TRBJ1-1; no definite D call. The CDR3 consists of 15 residues. Germline V gives CDR1 MGHDK, CDR2 SYGVNS. Trimming took 5 bases from V and 5 from J, leaving 18 bases between them. In DNA, the CDR3 is TGTGCCAGCAGTCCCCCGGGCCGTACGGGAACTGAAGCTTTCTTT. Translated, it gives CASSPPGRTGTEAFF.